Following are 6 T cell receptor beta chains from one sample sequenced in a study of blood T cell repertoires in COVID-19 (dated by TCRdb to about 2020). Library prep was done by the immunoSEQ multiplex PCR assay. Entries here come from immuneACCESS through TCRdb and include only in-frame sequences with V and J called. Some clones fail to appear in such tables; in the studies checked, an unresolved V gene covers under half of the shortfall, and the cause of the remainder is unknown. A total of 240,000 or so clones appear in this sample, more than 75% of them only once. The top ten clones comprise 3% to 3.5% of the sample. The material sequenced was peripheral blood. The origin of the receptors is a woman aged 30 to 39 who had recovered from COVID-19.

This clone came up once. V gene TRBV6-2 or TRBV6-3 combines with J gene TRBJ1-1; 7 nucleotides align to TRBD1. The CDR3 contains 15 residues. Germline-derived CDR1 and CDR2 are MNHEY and SVGEGT. Trimming took 5 bases from V and 1 from J; bases not matched to a gene: 7. As DNA, the CDR3 is TGTGCCAGCAGTGGTAAGGGACAGACGAACACTGAAGCTTTCTTT. Translating it yields CASSGKGQTNTEAFF.

This clone was detected a few times. The chain combines TRBV6-5 with TRBJ1-1; 9 bases fit TRBD1. V shed 2 bases, J shed 7 bases, and the junction held 8 bases outside the gene matches. There are 15 residues in the CDR3. CDR1 MNHEY and CDR2 SVGAGI come from the germline V gene. The CDR3 nucleotides are TGTGCCAGCAGTTACGGGACAGGGCAGTCAATTGAAGCTTTCTTT. It translates to CASSYGTGQSIEAFF.

V gene TRBV5-1 combines with J gene TRBJ2-2; D is ambiguous. The CDR3 runs 16 residues. Germline V lookup: CDR1 SGHRS, CDR2 YFSETQ. Trimming shortened V by 0 bases and J by 3 bases, and 12 bases separated the two germline ends. This CDR3 is CASSLAGTADTGELFF. The CDR3 DNA reads as TGCGCCAGCAGCTTGGCTGGTACAGCTGACACCGGGGAGCTGTTTTTT.

The V call is TRBV29-1, the J call TRBJ1-4; TRBD1 matches 7 bases. This CDR3 is built from 12 residues. V shed 6 bases and J 8 bases; nucleotides not matched to a gene: 6. CDR1 is SQVTM, CDR2 ANQGSEA, per germline. CDR3 nucleotide sequence: TGCAGCGTCGGACGACAGGGAGAAAAACTGTTTTTT. This encodes CSVGRQGEKLFF.

The V gene is TRBV7-7, the J gene TRBJ2-7; the match to TRBD1 covers 7 bases. After removal of 5 bases from V and 5 bases from J, the junction contained 15 bases not matched to a gene. CDR3 length: 16 residues. Germline-derived CDR1 and CDR2 are SSHAT and FNYEAQ (reference sequence). CDR3 sequence (DNA): TGTGCCAGCAGCCCGGGTGTGAGACAGGGCGAGGACGAGCAGTACTTC. This sequence encodes CASSPGVRQGEDEQYF.

The CDR3 nucleotides are TGCAGCGTTGAACGGCAGCGCAATGAAAAACTGTTTTTT. This encodes CSVERQRNEKLFF. The gene calls are TRBV29-1 and TRBJ1-4; no clear D. V lost 2 bases and J lost 5, with 9 bases in between. Per the germline V gene, CDR1 is SQVTM and CDR2 is ANQGSEA. The CDR3 is 13 residues long.